The sequence of this TCR beta chain was determined in a study of cytomegalovirus exposure and HLA in healthy donors. Nominally healthy donors provided the samples, though records likely missed some immune exposures. On this clone: Antigen specificity is unknown.

Study-wide results and caveats: By HLA locus, TCR association rates varied in a later analysis, with DRB1 showing the most and HLA-C the fewest.

The PCR employed 60 Vbeta primers together with 13 Jbeta primers. Sequencing was performed with immunoSEQ multiplex PCR; in TCRdb, only in-frame clones are kept and a portion is missing. The data contain 110,000 or so clones, approximately 80% of them singletons. The sequence was collected from a female donor in good health and CMV-seronegative. Sequencing was done on a sample of PBMCs.

The CDR3 sequence is CAKETGRDRNEQFF. The CDR3, as DNA: TGTGCCAAGGAGACAGGGAGAGATAGGAATGAGCAGTTCTTC. The chain has TRBV25-1 and TRBJ2-1; 7 bases agree with TRBD1. Germline loops: CDR1 MGHDK, CDR2 SYGVNS. With V trimmed by 10 bases and J by 7 bases, 13 bases remained unmatched. This CDR3 is built from 14 residues.